This is a list of T cell receptor beta chains from one sample in a study of molecular identifiers for immune sequencing clone quantification. TCRdb ran MiXCR on the PCR reads and lists one entry per CDR3 protein. The sample contains about 300,000 distinct CDR3 sequences, roughly a fifth of which appear only once. The sequencing input was naive CD8+ T cells from blood, with Jurkat cell RNA spiked in. All receptors come from a human donor in good health. Some libraries in this study had Jurkat cell RNA spiked in. Each CDR3 is given with its conserved first and last residue. A D gene is named only where the DNA matches it firmly. The size entry is marked missing in some rows and otherwise reads once, few, many or a size class.

>TRBJ1-4|TRBV9|TRBD1|many
CASSVAQGANEKLFF
TGTGCCAGCAGCGTAGCTCAGGGGGCTAATGAAAAACTGTTTTTT
>TRBJ2-7|TRBV7-9|NA|NA
CASSPRGGPNSYEQYF
TGTGCCAGCAGCCCCCGTGGAGGGCCCAATTCCTACGAGCAGTACTTC
>TRBJ2-3|TRBV4-1|TRBD2|NA
CASRQERSSGRTDTQYF
TGCGCCAGCAGACAAGAACGGTCTAGCGGGAGAACAGATACGCAGTATTTT
>TRBJ2-7|TRBV20-1|NA|NA
CSASLRRRSSYEQYF
TGCAGTGCTTCCCTCAGGAGACGAAGCTCCTACGAGCAGTACTTC
>TRBJ1-1|TRBV13|NA|many
CASSRSTGHMNTEAFF
TGTGCCAGCAGTCGCTCGACCGGACATATGAACACTGAAGCTTTCTTT
>TRBJ1-5|TRBV6-1|NA|many
CASSEGVRPSNQPQHF
TGTGCCAGCAGTGAAGGGGTCCGCCCTAGCAATCAGCCCCAGCATTTT
>TRBJ2-3|TRBV29-1|NA|many
CSVGSADTQYF
TGCAGCGTGGGGTCGGCAGATACGCAGTATTTT
>TRBJ2-3|TRBV20-1|NA|NA
CSARIFDRFTDTQYF
TGCAGTGCTAGGATTTTCGACAGATTCACAGATACGCAGTATTTT
>TRBJ2-4|TRBV20-1|NA|many
CSARAGAEPKNIQYF
TGCAGTGCTAGAGCAGGGGCCGAACCTAAAAACATTCAGTACTTC
>TRBJ2-3|TRBV4-3|TRBD2|NA
CASSHGGTSGRADTQYF
TGCGCCAGCAGCCATGGGGGGACTAGCGGGAGGGCAGATACGCAGTATTTT
>TRBJ2-5|TRBV9|TRBD1|few
CASSARDRGRQETQYF
TGTGCCAGCAGCGCCCGGGACAGGGGGCGTCAAGAGACCCAGTACTTC
>TRBJ2-7|TRBV27|TRBD2|many
CASSFGGGRIEQYF
TGTGCCAGCAGTTTCGGCGGGGGGCGGATTGAGCAGTACTTC
>TRBJ2-7|TRBV27|NA|many
CASSFTQGGSYEQYF
TGTGCCAGCAGTTTTACACAGGGAGGTTCATACGAGCAGTACTTC
>TRBJ1-1|TRBV3-1|NA|NA
CASSQDQGMNTEAFF
TGTGCCAGCAGCCAAGATCAGGGGATGAACACTGAAGCTTTCTTT
>TRBJ2-2|TRBV27|TRBD1|many
CASSLSSGGGQGTGELFF
TGTGCCAGCAGTTTATCGAGTGGGGGGGGACAGGGAACCGGGGAGCTGTTTTTT
>TRBJ2-1|TRBV4-3|TRBD2|NA
CASSQGLAVNEQFF
TGCGCCAGCAGCCAGGGACTAGCAGTGAATGAGCAGTTCTTC
>TRBJ1-1|TRBV13|TRBD1|many
CASSSQHRGNTEAFF
TGTGCCAGCAGCTCACAACACAGGGGGAACACTGAAGCTTTCTTT